A selection of T cell receptor beta chains follows, all from one sample in a study of cytomegalovirus exposure and HLA in healthy donors. Some clones are missing from TCRdb's copy, which holds only in-frame ones; the method was immunoSEQ multiplex PCR. The repertoire holds roughly 150,000 clones, with 70% to 90% as singletons. Sample: PBMCs. The receptors come from a man younger than 40 in good health and CMV-seropositive. CDR3s include the opening cysteine and the closing phenylalanine or tryptophan.

>TRBV7-2
CASSSPGLADNYNEQFF
>TRBV5-6
CASSSWGIAGKGTGELFF
>TRBV30
CAWRPPSGSSTGELFF
>TRBV29-1
CSVTNTGEGYTF
>TRBV10-3
CAISGSGNTNYGYTF
>TRBV5-1
CASSHGGAREKLFF
>TRBV16
CASRRDRGYTEAFF
>TRBV15
CATSSRNLAPHETQYF
>TRBV6-1
CASSPRGLAADTQYF
>TRBV30
CAWSVSGYNEQFF
>TRBV11-2
CASSLAGISYNEQFF
>TRBV5-1
CASSFSGQGDTGELFF
>TRBV18
CASSIPGDYTGELFF
>TRBV6-5
CATRQGAYEQYF
>TRBV19
CASSIVPSGYTGELFF
>TRBV9
CASSFSGQGANTIYF
>TRBV30
CAWSAGLNYEQYF
>TRBV6-6
CASSQPGQRAGEQFF
>TRBV7-9
CASSLVTLKTGHEAFF
>TRBV18
CASSPPDWRGAQYF
>TRBV7-2
CASSLVHTDTQYF
>TRBV5-4
CASSLVIGELFF
>TRBV9
CASSSQGWETQYF
>TRBV7-9
CASSLSEAGGVGLAFF
>TRBV12-5
CASGSGNGNEKLFF
>TRBV29-1
CSVEAVQDTQYF
>TRBV2
CASRKQGSTNEKLFF
>TRBV11-2
CASSFGASGYTGELFF
>TRBV7-3
CASSATSGSGDEQFF
>TRBV4-2
CASSQGQRVDTQYF
>TRBV6-5
CASSYSGRVTDTQYF
>TRBV11-2
CASSSRSTGTDEKLFF
>TRBV11-3
CASSFYRDEKLFF
>TRBV4-1
CASGGLAGVTGELFF
>TRBV5-1
CASSLQETQYF